The clone carrying this T cell receptor (beta chain) showed up many times. Its antigen is undetermined. This sample was included in a study of read filtering for tumor transcriptome and immune sequencing. Study at large: Whole-transcriptome libraries were prepared after DNase treatment. TCR-mapped reads were about 3.5 to 10.27 million with IR-seq versus about 80 to 1273 with RNA-seq. Study-wide results and caveats: Even smaller IR-seq throughput identified most shared clonotypes.

This library used about 400 ng RNA and molecular barcoded adaptors spanning alpha/delta and beta/gamma chains. One entry per CDR3 protein, called by TCRdb with MiXCR from the reads. The sample lists 100,000 to 150,000 distinct CDR3 sequences, 13% occurring once. Trimming at V came to 5 bases and at J to 6 bases, leaving 14 bases not matched to a gene. This CDR3 contains 16 residues. Germline V gives CDR1 SEHNR, CDR2 FQNEAQ (reference sequence). The sequencing sample was made of a population of CD138-negative cells sorted from bone marrow. The chain is built from TRBV7-9 and TRBJ2-3; 7 bases fit TRBD2. The source is a donor aged 40 or over with multiple myeloma. CDR3 loop: CASSNYREEHIDTQYF. The DNA of the CDR3 is TGTGCCAGCAGCAATTACCGGGAGGAGCATATCGATACGCAGTATTTT.